The 32 T cell receptor beta chains below were found in one sample sequenced in a study of T cell responses to AZD1222 COVID-19 vaccine. The assay was immunoSEQ multiplex PCR, and TCRdb's table has in-frame clones only and misses some. Of around 78,000 clones listed, about nine tenths are singletons. The sequences come from peripheral blood, collected 28 days after the second AZD1222 dose. The receptors stem from an adult who received the AZD1222 COVID-19 vaccine.

This chain uses TRBV21-1 with TRBJ2-5; the D call of TRBD1 is as the table states it, not checked on the DNA. TRBV21-1 is reported as a pseudogene. The CDR3 runs to 16 residues. DNA of the CDR3: TGTGCCAGCAGCACCCGGGACAGGGGTCCCTCAGAGACCCAGTACTTC. This encodes CASSTRDRGPSETQYF.

This chain uses TRBV18 with TRBJ2-7; D call uncertain. Germline V CDR1 and CDR2: KGHSH, LQKENI. There are 12 residues in the CDR3. V was clipped by 6 bases and J by 5 bases, with 11 bases between them. Written as DNA, the CDR3 is TGTGCCAGCTCCCGTGACCTAGACGAGCAGTACTTC. Translation: CASSRDLDEQYF.

This clone came up once. The J gene is TRBJ2-2, the V gene TRBV7-2, with D possibly matching TRBD2 (5 bases). Germline CDR1 and CDR2: SGHTA and FQGNSA. The CDR3 has 13 amino acids. Trimming stripped 10 bases from V and 4 bases from J, with 13 bases between. The CDR3 region is CATKGVSTGELFF. The CDR3 DNA sequence: TGTGCCACCAAGGGAGTTTCCACCGGGGAGCTGTTTTTT.

This rearrangement joins TRBV5-1 to TRBJ2-7, with D perhaps being TRBD1 or TRBD2 (5 bases each). The germline V gene encodes CDR1 SGHRS and CDR2 YFSETQ. The CDR3 is made up of 14 amino acids. The germline V and J ends were trimmed by 0 bases and 5 bases, with 12 bases remaining between them. CDR3 residues: CASSLVKGSNEQYF. The DNA for the CDR3 is TGCGCCAGCAGCTTGGTAAAGGGGAGCAACGAGCAGTACTTC.

Here the CDR3 reads CASSLPNQPQHF. The CDR3 DNA follows: TGTGCCAGCAGCTTACCGAATCAGCCCCAGCATTTT. This sequence joins TRBV7-9 and TRBJ1-5; D is unresolved. V lost 2 bases to trimming and J lost 4 bases, with 3 bases between them. There are 12 residues in the CDR3. Germline V gene sequence: CDR1 SEHNR, CDR2 FQNEAQ (reference sequence).

The chain recombines TRBV2 with TRBJ1-2; D is uncertain. Trimming stripped 4 bases from V and 2 bases from J, with 14 bases between. CDR1 and CDR2 (germline): SNHLY, FYNNEI. This CDR3 has 15 residues. CDR3 loop: CASSVRGRTNYGYTF. DNA for the CDR3: TGTGCCAGCAGTGTTCGTGGCAGAACGAACTATGGCTACACCTTC.

This chain joins TRBV4-1 and TRBJ2-2; D is ambiguous. The V end lost 6 bases, the J end lost 6 bases, and 11 bases lay between the germline ends. This CDR3 is built from 13 residues. CDR1 and CDR2 from the germline V gene are MGHRA and YSYEKL. CDR3 loop: CASSEQLAGELFF. CDR3 sequence (DNA): TGCGCCAGCAGTGAACAACTGGCCGGGGAGCTGTTTTTT.

This clone was seen just once. The chain joins TRBV6-2 or TRBV6-3 to TRBJ2-3; no definite D call. V lost 6 bases and J 2 bases, leaving 6 bases between the germline ends. Germline CDR1 is MNHEY and CDR2 is SVGEGT. The CDR3 sequence is 12 residues long. Here the CDR3 reads CASSPPTDTQYF. The CDR3 DNA is TGTGCCAGCAGCCCCCCCACAGATACGCAGTATTTT.

The V gene is TRBV28, the J gene TRBJ2-3; the match to TRBD2 covers 8 bases. The CDR3 covers 16 residues. V gave up 8 bases and J gave up 0 bases; unmatched junction bases: 10. In germline, CDR1 is MDHEN, CDR2 SYDVKM. The chain's CDR3 is CASGRAGVSSTDTQYF. In DNA, the CDR3 is TGTGCCAGCGGTCGAGCGGGGGTATCTAGCACAGATACGCAGTATTTT.

J is TRBJ2-6 and V is TRBV24-1; 8 bases are shared with TRBD1. V dropped 3 bases and J dropped 3; count of bases not matched to a gene: 3. The CDR3 spans 16 residues. CDR1 is KGHDR, CDR2 SFDVKD, per germline. The CDR3 region is CATSDPTGVGANVLTF. DNA for the CDR3: TGTGCCACCAGTGATCCGACAGGGGTTGGGGCCAACGTCCTGACTTTC.

This clone came up once. The CDR3 sequence is CASSAQDRANTEAFF. CDR3 nucleotides: TGTGCCAGCAGTGCCCAGGACAGGGCTAATACTGAAGCTTTCTTT. This chain links TRBV28 with TRBJ1-1; TRBD1 matches 8 bases. The ends lost 5 bases at V and 5 bases at J; junction bases unmatched: 10. The CDR3 spans 15 residues. CDR1 and CDR2 from the germline V gene are MDHEN and SYDVKM.

The CDR3 protein is CASSAHQGPGPYNEQFF. The CDR3 nucleotides read TGTGCCAGCAGCGCCCATCAGGGGCCGGGGCCCTACAATGAGCAGTTCTTC. The genes are TRBV9 and TRBJ2-1; TRBD1 might be the D (6 bases). V shed 3 bases and J shed 2 bases, with 18 bases lying between them. This CDR3 contains 17 residues. Germline CDR1 is SGDLS and CDR2 is YYNGEE. Together with reference TRBV9 and TRBJ2-1, the CDR3 gives the full variable domain: DSGVTQTPKHLITATGQRVTLRCSPRSGDLSVYWYQQSLDQGLQFLIQYYNGEERAKGNILERFSAQQFPDLHSELNLSSLELGDSALYFCASSAHQGPGPYNEQFFGPGTRLTVL.

This clone was detected only a few times. V usage is TRBV11-3 and J usage is TRBJ2-1; 9 nucleotides align to TRBD2. Germline V CDR1 and CDR2: SGHNT, YENEEA. V was pared by 5 bases and J by 4 bases, with 12 bases of the junction left unmatched. CDR3 length: 17 amino acids. The DNA of the CDR3 is TGTGCCAGCAGCGTAGGAAGACTAGCGGTCTCGTACAATGAGCAGTTCTTC. Protein: CASSVGRLAVSYNEQFF.

This chain joins TRBV2 and TRBJ1-5; D uncertain. This CDR3 spans 14 amino acids. Germline V gives CDR1 SNHLY, CDR2 FYNNEI. V was trimmed by 7 bases and J by 3 bases, leaving 13 bases between them. CDR3: CASTSGRSNQPQHF. The CDR3 DNA reads as TGTGCCAGCACCTCGGGCAGATCCAATCAGCCCCAGCATTTT.

J is TRBJ1-3 and V is TRBV7-2, with D perhaps matching TRBD1 (5 bases). The V gene's germline CDR1 is SGHTA and CDR2 FQGNSA. The V gene lost 0 bases and the J gene lost 8 bases, with 8 bases spanning the gap. CDR3 size: 13 residues. CDR3 in DNA: TGTGCCAGCAGCTTAGCAGGGGAAGACACCATATATTTT. Protein: CASSLAGEDTIYF.

The chain combines TRBV6-5 with TRBJ1-1; D is unclear. The CDR3 is 12 residues long. Germline CDR1 is MNHEY and CDR2 is SVGAGI. Deletions cut 6 bases from V and 4 bases from J, with 9 bases between. The CDR3 loop reads CASRFMGTEAFF. In DNA, the CDR3 is TGTGCCAGCAGATTTATGGGCACTGAAGCTTTCTTT.

This clone was picked up one time. The chain links TRBV4-1 to TRBJ2-4; 10 bases agree with TRBD2. After removal of 1 base from V and 0 bases from J, the junction contained 6 bases not matched to a gene. CDR1 is MGHRA and CDR2 is YSYEKL in the germline V gene. The CDR3 covers 18 residues. In DNA form, the CDR3 reads TGCGCCAGCAGCCAAGGCCCCCCTAGCGGGGGAGCCAAAAACATTCAGTACTTC. Translating it yields CASSQGPPSGGAKNIQYF.

A few counts support this clone. The chain carries TRBV5-5 and TRBJ1-5; D gene ambiguous. This CDR3 is 14 amino acids long. V lost 0 bases, J lost 2 bases, and 6 bases lay in between. Per germline, CDR1 SGHKS and CDR2 YYEKEE (reference sequence). CDR3 loop: CASSLVLGNQPQHF. The CDR3 coding sequence is TGTGCCAGCAGCTTGGTTCTTGGCAATCAGCCCCAGCATTTT.

The rearrangement links TRBV4-2 to TRBJ2-5, with 10 bases matching TRBD1. The germline CDR1 and CDR2 sequences are LGHNA and YNFKEQ. This CDR3 region has 14 residues. V lost 3 bases to trimming and J lost 5 bases; unmatched junction nucleotides: 3. The CDR3, as DNA: TGTGCCAGCAGCCAGGGACAGGGGACCGAGACCCAGTACTTC. It specifies CASSQGQGTETQYF.

This chain joins TRBV25-1 and TRBJ2-4, with 9 bases identical to TRBD1. V dropped 10 bases and J dropped 3; count of bases not matched to a gene: 4. From germline, CDR1 is MGHDK and CDR2 SYGVNS. This CDR3 has 13 residues. The CDR3 region has the DNA TGTGCCACCATGGGACAGGGCAAAAACATTCAGTACTTC. This encodes CATMGQGKNIQYF.

The J gene is TRBJ1-1, the V gene TRBV2, with D unclear. V was clipped by 6 bases and J by 0 bases, with 8 bases between them. Germline V CDR1 and CDR2: SNHLY, FYNNEI. This CDR3 region has 13 residues. Here the CDR3 reads CASRADMNTEAFF. The CDR3 nucleotides read TGTGCCAGCAGGGCAGACATGAACACTGAAGCTTTCTTT.

V gene TRBV2 combines with J gene TRBJ1-4; possible D gene TRBD1, 5 bases. This CDR3 is built from 13 residues. Trimming stripped 4 bases from V and 6 bases from J, with 9 bases between. Germline V gene lookup returns CDR1 SNHLY and CDR2 FYNNEI. The CDR3 sequence: CASSVGPDEKLFF. The CDR3 nucleotides are TGTGCCAGCAGTGTGGGACCAGATGAAAAACTGTTTTTT.

Note on this clone: This CDR3 is also generated by other DNA sequences in the sample. J is TRBJ1-5 and V is TRBV6-5, with D possibly being TRBD1 (5 bases). The CDR3 runs 14 residues. Per germline, CDR1 MNHEY and CDR2 SVGAGI. V lost 0 bases to trimming and J lost 2 bases, with 5 bases between them. CDR3 sequence reads: CASSYSGGNQPQHF. As DNA, the CDR3 is TGTGCCAGCAGTTACTCAGGGGGCAATCAGCCCCAGCATTTT.

The chain carries TRBV9 and TRBJ2-5; 10 bases match TRBD1. The V segment lost 1 base and the J segment 4 bases; nucleotides outside the gene matches: 4. The CDR3 spans 15 residues. Germline CDR1 SGDLS, CDR2 YYNGEE. The chain's CDR3 is CASSVMGQGRETQYF. Here the CDR3 DNA reads TGTGCCAGCAGCGTAATGGGACAGGGGAGAGAGACCCAGTACTTC. The complete variable domain, with remaining parts taken from reference TRBV9 and TRBJ2-5, reads DSGVTQTPKHLITATGQRVTLRCSPRSGDLSVYWYQQSLDQGLQFLIQYYNGEERAKGNILERFSAQQFPDLHSELNLSSLELGDSALYFCASSVMGQGRETQYFGPGTRLLVL.

This chain connects TRBV6-6 to TRBJ1-6; no clear D gene. V gave up 7 bases and J gave up 8 bases, with 12 bases separating them. This CDR3 region has 13 residues. In germline, CDR1 is MNHNY, CDR2 SVGAGI (reference sequence). Here the CDR3 reads CASTPWRDSPLHF. CDR3 nucleotides: TGTGCCAGCACCCCATGGAGGGATTCACCCCTCCACTTT.

This clone came up once. The genes are TRBV5-5 and TRBJ1-3, with D unresolved. Germline V CDR1 and CDR2: SGHKS, YYEKEE (reference sequence). The V end lost 0 bases, the J end lost 4 bases, and 2 bases lay between the germline ends. This CDR3 has 12 residues. The CDR3 spells CASSLEGNTIYF. DNA of the CDR3: TGTGCCAGCAGCTTGGAGGGAAACACCATATATTTT.

The chain employs TRBV12-3 or TRBV12-4 and TRBJ1-2; 8 nucleotides match TRBD1. The CDR3 has 13 residues. V was clipped by 4 bases and J by 6 bases; unmatched bases: 4. This CDR3 reads CASSSQGADGYTF. The CDR3 nucleotides are TGTGCCAGCAGTTCGCAGGGGGCGGATGGCTACACCTTC.

The chain employs TRBV11-2 and TRBJ1-5; weak D call: TRBD1 (5 bases). Germline loops: CDR1 SGHAT, CDR2 FQNNGV. The CDR3 loop spans 14 amino acids. V lost 2 bases and J lost 5, with 10 bases in between. In DNA, the CDR3 is TGTGCCAGCAGCTTACGGGGGGAGGATCAGCCCCAGCATTTT. The encoded protein is CASSLRGEDQPQHF.

This clone was observed a handful of times. The chain joins TRBV3-1 (or the pseudogene TRBV3-2) to TRBJ1-3; maybe TRBD1 (6 bases). V shed 5 bases and J shed 4 bases, with 15 bases lying between them. The CDR3 totals 15 residues. CDR1 LGHDT and CDR2 YNNKEL come from the germline V gene (reference sequence). Here the CDR3 DNA reads TGTGCCAGCAGCGCCCGGGACACGGAAGGAAACACCATATATTTT. Translated: CASSARDTEGNTIYF.

This rearrangement joins TRBV7-2 to TRBJ2-5; 11 bases align to TRBD2. Germline CDR1 and CDR2: SGHTA and FQGNSA. The CDR3 has 15 amino acids. Trimming cost V 4 bases and J 5 bases; bases outside gene matches: 6. The CDR3 DNA follows: TGTGCCAGCAGCTATAGCGGGGGGGCCGCCGAGACCCAGTACTTC. Its translation: CASSYSGGAAETQYF.

A single count supports this clone. This rearrangement joins TRBV11-2 to TRBJ1-1; no definite D call. Germline V gives CDR1 SGHAT, CDR2 FQNNGV. The CDR3 contains 14 residues. Trimming pared 1 base from V and 1 base from J, leaving 7 bases between. For the CDR3, the DNA is TGTGCCAGCAGCTTAGTTATTGAGAACACTGAAGCTTTCTTT. This translates into CASSLVIENTEAFF.

The chain has TRBV4-1 and TRBJ2-7, with D possibly being TRBD1 (6 bases). CDR3 length: 15 residues. The germline gives CDR1 MGHRA, CDR2 YSYEKL. Trimming removed 4 bases from V and 2 bases from J, with 15 bases in between. The CDR3 sequence is CASSLRDTQTYEQYF. In DNA form, the CDR3 reads TGCGCCAGCAGCCTCCGGGACACGCAAACCTACGAGCAGTACTTC.